This T cell receptor (beta chain) was sequenced for a study of CD8 T cells in Susac syndrome. Germline V lookup: CDR1 LGHNA, CDR2 YSLEER. The CDR3 runs to 16 residues. J gave up 1 base and V 4 bases, and 10 bases lay outside the gene matches. In regard to this clonotype: The antigen is unknown.

RNA in amounts of 0.5 to 1 ug was reverse transcribed with random hexamers. The CDR3 of TCR beta was amplified by immunoSEQ multiplex PCR across 54 Vbeta and 13 Jbeta. Via MiXCR, TCRdb re-called the immunoSEQ multiplex PCR reads, giving one row per CDR3 protein. The sample lists roughly 190,000 distinct CDR3 sequences; less than 95% were seen once. The study's findings and limits: TCR sequencing and HLA analysis covered a relatively small number of individuals.

TEMRA cells were enriched by FACS, and CD4+ and CD8+ T cells were negatively isolated. V and J are TRBV4-3 and TRBJ2-7; 7 positions match TRBD1. The sequence was obtained from a human donor in good health. Sequenced: CD4+ T cells from PBMCs. CDR3 sequence (DNA): TGCGCCAGCAGCCTAATATCAACAGGGGCATCCTACGAGCAGTACTTC. As protein: CASSLISTGASYEQYF.